The clone carrying this T cell receptor beta chain was detected a few times. This sample stems from a study of molecular identifiers for immune sequencing clone quantification. TCRdb processed the PCR reads anew with MiXCR; each CDR3 protein has one entry. The sample yields about 640,000 distinct CDR3 sequences, 20% seen once. The authors gated naive CD8 T cells as CD8+CD4-CCR7+CD45RA+ for sorting. V was clipped by 3 bases and J by 6 bases; unmatched bases: 8. Per the germline V gene, CDR1 is LNHNV and CDR2 is YYDKDF (reference sequence). The CDR3 has 16 amino acids. The clonotype was recovered from a human donor in good health. Some libraries in this study had Jurkat cell RNA spiked in. The chain has TRBV15 and TRBJ1-5, with 10 bases identical to TRBD1. The sequencing input was naive CD8+ T cells from blood, with Jurkat cell RNA spiked in. Subset denoted: FACS-sorted CD8+CD4-CCR7+CD45RA+ naive T cells. The CDR3 loop is CATSSRQGALFQPQHF. CDR3 nucleotide sequence: TGTGCCACCAGCAGCCGACAGGGGGCGCTTTTTCAGCCCCAGCATTTT.